This T cell receptor (beta chain) emerged from a study of shared clonotypes between healthy human individuals (dated by TCRdb to 2019 to 2021). Background for the entire study: The cohort comprised a couple of women and three men aged 18 to 49 years. The study deeply sequenced blood TCR repertoires of several healthy adults to estimate repertoire size and the extent of clonotype sharing between individuals. Each donor's leukapheresis produced roughly between roughly 0.94 and 9.5 billion PBMCs. Different laboratories and diverse techniques were used to prepare libraries and sequence TCR repertoires, to increase sequencing depth and limit assay-specific biases. For each donor, CD4 naive and CD4 memory were each given three plates, CD8 naive was given two plates, and CD8 memory was given one plate.

Measured from the cysteine to the phenylalanine, the CDR3 is 14 residues long. Kept here is only the CDR3 DNA, which spans 42 bases and is read in frame from base 1. CDR1 and CDR2 are drawn from the germline V gene (reference sequence): MNHEY, SMNVEV. V loses 2 bases of germline sequence and J loses 2 bases, and the interval between the two ends is 10 bases. The research as a whole found: Pairwise subsampling led to the expectation that sequencing depth would affect the degree of clonotype sharing among donors. Around 5.4% of naive CD4, more than 3% of naive CD8, about 2.5% of memory CD4, and about 0.4% of memory CD8 clonotypes were shared across a handful of donors. Larger estimated clonotype richness was generally found for naive subsets than for memory subsets. Because the study included a small number of donors, the genetic and exposure-history diversity represented was limited. Compared with non-shared clonotypes, clonotypes shared by all four sorted-subset donors had higher generation probabilities. Incomplete sequencing was indicated by rarefaction of sorted-subset datasets, despite the large sequencing depth. Sampling was restricted to blood, and TCR repertoires in tissues likely differ from the TCR repertoires found in blood.

For the CD8 naive samples, CD45RO-negative cells were positively selected for CCR7, yielding a CD45RA+CCR7+ population from which TemRA cells were excluded. Healthy HIV-negative adults with no recently reported acute infections or vaccinations were included as donors. Every donor was a Caucasian adult living in Nashville, Tennessee, USA. Blood was obtained by leukapheresis, after which PBMCs were separated by Ficoll-Histopaque density gradient centrifugation and cryopreserved in liquid nitrogen vapor phase. Analytical flow cytometry was used to check the purity and quantity of every magnetically sorted T cell population. Genomic DNA was isolated from each sorted fraction and quantified by UV absorbance on a Nanodrop 2000c. With regard to this clone: The antigen this receptor binds is unknown. Base qualities are missing; no much larger clone stands one base away.

TCR CDR3 regions were amplified from genomic DNA by multiplex PCR using the deep immunoSEQ assay. Extracted genomic DNA from each cell subset was distributed evenly across all wells of several immunoSEQ 96-well plates, and each plate was treated as a replicate. For sorted subsets, each replicate PCR was loaded with around 220 ng genomic DNA, equivalent to about 30,000 T cell genomes. Purified libraries were quantified with a Qubit 3.0 fluorometer, sized on a Bioanalyzer 2100, and re-quantified with the KAPA Library Quantification kit. A separate single-read 150-cycle Illumina NextSeq 550 flow cell was used to sequence each immunoSEQ 96-well plate. From the authors' description of their analysis: Because only junctional sequences without quality scores were contained in the immunoSEQ output, filtering matching that applied to full-length reads could not be performed. To assign V/J genes and CDR3, sequences were annotated using PyIR, a Python wrapper for IgBLAST v1.9, with IMGT germline references. Reads were filtered out if the reads had weak V/J assignments (E-value above 1e-6), no CDR3, stop codons, out-of-frame junctions, or ambiguous translated residues. V3J clonotypes were defined by identical inferred V gene, J gene, and CDR3 amino acid sequence. Percentage overlap between repertoires was computed as shared unique clonotypes divided by the size of the smaller repertoire. Three approaches were used to assess repertoire richness: RTK rarefaction, the Chao1 estimator, and Recon v2.1 estimates of unobserved clonotypes. For all TCRbeta clonotypes obtained by the gDNA method from a few donors, generation probabilities were computed with OLGA. As stored in TCRdb, this immuneACCESS dataset retains in-frame rearrangements with V and J assigned. A fraction of the clones does not appear; measured against another copy, unresolved V genes explain less than half of the discrepancy, and the remainder lacks a known reason. V, J and clone size are taken as reported in that table, and D and trimming were inferred from the DNA itself. The sample table lists under 2,000,000 clones, around 96% of them with a count of one. The ten largest clones represent more than 0.9% of the sample.

The chain is encoded by TRBV27 joined to TRBJ2-7; perhaps TRBD1 is the D gene, with 5 bases matching. This clonotype originated in a young man in good health. Sequences were obtained from naive CD8+ T cells sorted from blood. The cell subset or site label here, explained by the study, means: CD45RA+CCR7+. The bases read TGTGCCAGCAGTTTAACCCAGACAGCCTACGAGCAGTACTTC. Its protein reads: CASSLTQTAYEQYF.